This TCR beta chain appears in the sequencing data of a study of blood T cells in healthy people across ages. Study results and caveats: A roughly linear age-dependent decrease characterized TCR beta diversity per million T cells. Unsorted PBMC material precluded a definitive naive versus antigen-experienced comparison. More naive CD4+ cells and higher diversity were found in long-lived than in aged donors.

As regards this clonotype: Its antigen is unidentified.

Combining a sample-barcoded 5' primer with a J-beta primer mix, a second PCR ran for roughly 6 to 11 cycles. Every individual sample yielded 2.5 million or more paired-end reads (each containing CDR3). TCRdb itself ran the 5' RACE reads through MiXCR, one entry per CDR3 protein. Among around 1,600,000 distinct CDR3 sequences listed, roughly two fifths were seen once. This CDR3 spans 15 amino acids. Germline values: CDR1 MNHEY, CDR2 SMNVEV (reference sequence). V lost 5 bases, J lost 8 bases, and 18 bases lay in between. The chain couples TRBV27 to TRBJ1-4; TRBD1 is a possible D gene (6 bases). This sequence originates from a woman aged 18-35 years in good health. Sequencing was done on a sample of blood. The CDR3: CASSRGQSSGEKLFF. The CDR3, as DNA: TGTGCCAGCAGTCGCGGACAGTCATCGGGGGAAAAACTGTTTTTT. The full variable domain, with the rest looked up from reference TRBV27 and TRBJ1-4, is EAQVTQNPRYLITVTGKKLTVTCSQNMNHEYMSWYRQDPGLGLRQIYYSMNVEVTDKGDVPEGYKVSRKEKRNFPLILESPSPNQTSLYFCASSRGQSSGEKLFFGSGTQLSVL.